This entry lists 21 T cell receptor beta chains sequenced from one sample in a study of CD8 T cells in ankylosing spondylitis. TCRdb redid the calling of the 5' RACE reads with MiXCR, one entry per CDR3 protein. The sample has around 250,000 distinct CDR3 sequences; roughly 10% are singletons. What was sequenced was blood, either unsorted or a sorted T cell fraction (not recorded which). These receptors were obtained from a male donor with ankylosing spondylitis or in good health (not recorded which).

A few counts support this clonotype. The chain recombines TRBV5-1 with TRBJ2-7, with TRBD2 matching over 10 bases. V was clipped by 4 bases and J by 1 base; unmatched bases: 5. The CDR3 contains 15 residues. Germline V gene data show CDR1 as SGHRS and CDR2 as YFSETQ. CDR3 coding DNA: TGCGCCAGCAGCCACGGGACTAGCGAGTCCTACGAGCAGTACTTC. Its protein is CASSHGTSESYEQYF.

This clonotype was detected ten times or more. V gene TRBV20-1 combines with J gene TRBJ2-3; D may be TRBD1 (6 bases). Per germline, CDR1 DFQATT and CDR2 SNEGSKA (reference sequence). The length of the CDR3 is 15 residues. V lost 5 bases and J lost 4, with 19 bases in between. CDR3 nucleotides: TGCAGTGCTCAGATGGACAGTAAAGGCGCAGATACGCAGTATTTT. This translates into CSAQMDSKGADTQYF.

This clonotype has at least ten counts. The chain has TRBV6-1 and TRBJ2-1; 9 nucleotides align to TRBD1. V dropped 3 bases and J dropped 8; count of bases not matched to a gene: 2. The germline CDR1 and CDR2 sequences are MNHNS and SASEGT. The CDR3 length is 13 residues. CDR3 in DNA: TGTGCCAGCAGTGAGGGGACAGGGCATGAGCAGTTCTTC. As protein: CASSEGTGHEQFF.

Ten or more counts support this clonotype. The chain combines TRBV12-3 or TRBV12-4 with TRBJ2-5; TRBD1 aligns across 9 bases. The junction had 5 bases not matched to a gene; V was cut back by 5 bases and J by 7 bases. This CDR3 has 13 residues. The CDR3: CASSPLDRGTQYF. For the CDR3, the DNA is TGTGCCAGCAGTCCACTGGACAGGGGGACCCAGTACTTC.

This clonotype was seen many times. V gene TRBV7-3 combines with J gene TRBJ1-1; D is unclear. Germline V gene lookup returns CDR1 SGHTA and CDR2 FQGTGA. The ends were cut back, 2 bases at V and 8 bases at J, with 15 bases in the middle. The CDR3 loop spans 14 amino acids. The chain's CDR3 is CASSLSPGDGEAFF. CDR3 bases: TGTGCCAGCAGCTTATCTCCGGGTGACGGAGAAGCTTTCTTT.

This CDR3 reads CASGRQGNYEQYF. In nucleotides, the CDR3 is TGTGCCAGCGGCAGACAGGGGAACTACGAGCAGTACTTC. The chain joins TRBV2 to TRBJ2-7; 8 bases match TRBD1. This CDR3 spans 13 amino acids. The ends lost 8 bases at V and 3 bases at J; junction bases unmatched: 6. Germline loops: CDR1 SNHLY, CDR2 FYNNEI. Drawing the rest from reference TRBV2 and TRBJ2-7, the complete variable domain is EPEVTQTPSHQVTQMGQEVILRCVPISNHLYFYWYRQILGQKVEFLVSFYNNEISEKSEIFDDQFSVERPDGSNFTLKIRSTKLEDSAMYFCASGRQGNYEQYFGPGTRLTVT.

The J gene is TRBJ1-1, the V gene TRBV12-3 or TRBV12-4; D is unresolved. V was cut by 3 bases and J by 4 bases, with 6 bases left in between. The CDR3 runs 12 residues. DNA for the CDR3: TGTGCCAGCAGTTTTGGCGGCACTGAAGCTTTCTTT. It translates to CASSFGGTEAFF.

The table lists this clonotype with many counts. The chain recombines TRBV15 with TRBJ2-5; no firm D call. The germline gives CDR1 LNHNV, CDR2 YYDKDF (reference sequence). The V end was cut by 9 bases, the J end by 1 base, with 15 bases between. There are 14 residues in the CDR3. Here the CDR3 reads CATEPGLSQETQYF. In DNA form, the CDR3 reads TGTGCCACAGAGCCCGGGCTATCCCAAGAGACCCAGTACTTC.

This clonotype was counted between two and nine times. This sequence joins TRBV7-2 and TRBJ2-7; D uncertain. CDR1 and CDR2 (germline): SGHTA, FQGNSA. The CDR3 loop spans 15 amino acids. The V end was cut by 1 base, the J end by 4 bases, with 14 bases between. CDR3 DNA: TGTGCCAGCAGCTTAGTCCTGGGCAAGGAGTACGAGCAGTACTTC. Translated, it gives CASSLVLGKEYEQYF. Drawing the rest from reference TRBV7-2 and TRBJ2-7, the complete variable domain is GAGVSQSPSNKVTEKGKDVELRCDPISGHTALYWYRQSLGQGLEFLIYFQGNSAPDKSGLPSDRFSAERTGGSVSTLTIQRTQQEDSAVYLCASSLVLGKEYEQYFGPGTRLTVT.

There are many counts of this clonotype. The chain joins TRBV5-1 to TRBJ1-2, with 11 bases fitting TRBD1. This CDR3 is 17 amino acids long. Germline V gene data show CDR1 as SGHRS and CDR2 as YFSETQ. After removal of 4 bases from V and 1 base from J, the junction contained 9 bases not matched to a gene. In DNA, the CDR3 is TGCGCCAGCAGCATTGGACAGGGGGCATATATTAACTATGGCTACACCTTC. Protein sequence: CASSIGQGAYINYGYTF.

The V gene is TRBV2, the J gene TRBJ2-5, with 7 bases fitting TRBD1. V lost 4 bases and J lost 5; bases outside the gene matches: 7. Germline CDR1 is SNHLY and CDR2 is FYNNEI. The CDR3 covers 14 residues. The CDR3: CASSGDNRGETQYF. The DNA of the CDR3 is TGTGCCAGCAGTGGAGACAACAGGGGCGAGACCCAGTACTTC.

This clonotype was counted at least ten times. The chain links TRBV12-3 or TRBV12-4 to TRBJ2-2; no clear D. The CDR3 extends over 13 amino acids. The V end lost 5 bases, the J end lost 7 bases, and 11 bases lay between the germline ends. In DNA form, the CDR3 reads TGTGCCAGCAGTCCCCTTTCCGTCGGGGAGCTGTTTTTT. Protein: CASSPLSVGELFF.

In this sample, this clonotype turned up many times. The V gene is TRBV5-1, the J gene TRBJ1-2, with D unclear. Between the trimmed V and J ends, which lost 4 bases and 3 bases, there was a span of 13 bases. From germline, CDR1 is SGHRS and CDR2 YFSETQ. This CDR3 spans 14 amino acids. The CDR3 protein is CASSRRGMDYGYTF. Here the CDR3 DNA reads TGCGCCAGCAGCCGCCGGGGTATGGACTATGGCTACACCTTC.

This clonotype was counted between two and nine times. The rearrangement uses TRBV7-9 and TRBJ2-5; 7 bases fit TRBD2. V shed 4 bases and J 2 bases; nucleotides not matched to a gene: 4. The CDR3 is 14 amino acids. Germline CDR1 is SEHNR and CDR2 is FQNEAQ (reference sequence). The CDR3 here is CASSSSGLQETQYF. In DNA form, the CDR3 reads TGTGCCAGCAGCTCGTCGGGACTACAAGAGACCCAGTACTTC.

This chain joins TRBV7-7 and TRBJ2-5; 9 bases agree with TRBD1. This CDR3 is 15 amino acids long. Germline V gives CDR1 SSHAT, CDR2 FNYEAQ (reference sequence). Unmatched junction bases numbered 2, after V lost 1 base and J lost 2 bases. CDR3 coding DNA: TGTGCCAGCAGCTTAGGCGGGACAGGGCAAGAGACCCAGTACTTC. Amino acids: CASSLGGTGQETQYF.

The V gene is TRBV20-1, the J gene TRBJ2-1, with 7 nucleotides matching TRBD2. After removal of 5 bases from V and 3 bases from J, the junction contained 10 bases not matched to a gene. Per germline, CDR1 DFQATT and CDR2 SNEGSKA (reference sequence). The CDR3 covers 15 residues. In nucleotides, the CDR3 is TGCAGTGCTGAACGAACCGGGACTAACTACAATGAGCAGTTCTTC. Translated, it gives CSAERTGTNYNEQFF.

This clonotype was detected ten times or more. The CDR3 region is CASSRGPNSGWQFF. The CDR3 DNA reads TGTGCCAGCAGCCGTGGCCCTAACTCCGGATGGCAGTTCTTC. This chain connects TRBV3-1 to TRBJ2-1; D is unclear. Germline CDR1 LGHDT, CDR2 YNNKEL (reference sequence). This CDR3 comprises 14 residues. Trimming left V 4 bases short and J 12 bases short, with 19 bases between.

This clonotype was recorded at least ten times. The chain links TRBV20-1 to TRBJ2-1; 9 bases are shared with TRBD2. The CDR3 runs to 14 residues. V dropped 5 bases and J dropped 0; count of bases not matched to a gene: 2. The germline gives CDR1 DFQATT, CDR2 SNEGSKA (reference sequence). CDR3 protein: CSAVLAGSYNEQFF. DNA for the CDR3: TGCAGTGCTGTACTAGCGGGCTCCTACAATGAGCAGTTCTTC.

There are many counts of this clonotype. The chain is built from TRBV12-3 or TRBV12-4 and TRBJ1-1, with TRBD1 matching over 9 bases. CDR3 length: 15 amino acids. V lost 4 bases to trimming and J lost 4 bases; unmatched junction nucleotides: 7. The CDR3, as DNA: TGTGCCAGCAGTTCCGGACAGGGGTTGGGCACTGAAGCTTTCTTT. Its translation: CASSSGQGLGTEAFF.

There are many counts of this clonotype. The V and J genes are TRBV24-1 and TRBJ2-2, with a possible D match to TRBD2 (6 bases). In germline, CDR1 is KGHDR, CDR2 SFDVKD. There are 18 residues in the CDR3. V lost 3 bases, J lost 1 base, and 17 bases lay in between. CDR3 region: CATSDETTGLQNTGELFF. Here the CDR3 DNA reads TGTGCCACCAGTGATGAAACCACGGGACTGCAGAACACCGGGGAGCTGTTTTTT.

The chain carries TRBV11-1 and TRBJ1-1, with 7 bases matching TRBD1. The CDR3 spans 12 residues. The V segment lost 6 bases and the J segment 6 bases; nucleotides outside the gene matches: 4. Germline V lookup: CDR1 SGHAT, CDR2 FQDESV (reference sequence). The CDR3 reads CASREGTAEAFF. CDR3 coding DNA: TGTGCCAGCAGGGAGGGGACAGCTGAAGCTTTCTTT.